This T cell receptor beta chain was captured in a study of blood T cell repertoires in COVID-19 (dated by TCRdb to about 2020). With regard to the full study: Samples covering the acute and convalescent phases of COVID-19 were provided by collaborators in the United States, Italy and Spain. The material from the prospective study consisted of cDNA or gDNA derived from T cells, B-cell-depleted T cells, or PBMCs. HLA class I and class II types, where available, came from metadata supplied by the sample provider rather than from assay-based typing. Sample metadata almost always included a de-identified subject ID, COVID-19 status, age in years and sex. Subjects who had been exposed to COVID-19, were actively infected with it, or had recovered from it provided the deeply sampled blood TCRbeta repertoires that made up the dataset. The repertoires were released in a freely available public database meant as a resource for research on the immune response to SARS-CoV-2. The samples were drawn from the first 160 participants of the ongoing ImmuneRACE study and from 1,254 subjects provided by 6 global collaborators. The paper's findings and limits, for the study overall: How much clinical and demographic metadata was included differed by source and by participant, and the metadata was provided uncurated.

The CDR3 holds 14 amino acids from the cysteine to the phenylalanine. Just the 42-base CDR3 DNA is kept, in frame starting at base 1. A distance of 11 bases separates the germline ends of V and J, which lose 1 base and 8 bases respectively. For CDR1 and CDR2, the germline V gene lists KGHSH and LQKENI. TCRbeta CDR3 regions were amplified from genomic DNA using the immunoSEQ Assay, a bias-controlled multiplex PCR. Processing in the source paper ran as follows. Within the assay, amplification of reference gene primers was used to estimate how many nucleated cells each sample contained. Sequence reads were collapsed and filtered to measure the absolute abundance of every unique TCRbeta CDR3 rearrangement. Productive Simpson clonality was computed per sample as the square root of Simpson's diversity index over productive rearrangements. What TCRdb holds here is the immuneACCESS table cut down to in-frame rearrangements. Part of the clones is not present; checked against another copy, under half of the missing clones reflect an unresolved V gene, and the others are unexplained. V, J and clone size derive from that table, while D and trimming were established from the DNA sequence. In this sample the table shows roughly 220,000 clones, 70% to 90% of which occur a single time. The top ten clonotypes cover approximately 2.9% of the sample.

Comment on this clone: Its binding antigen is unknown. Base qualities are missing; no much larger clone stands one base away.

Each collaborating institution followed its own protocols to collect whole blood in K2EDTA tubes. For TCRbeta analysis, collaborators shipped samples in one of three forms: frozen whole blood, isolated PBMCs, or DNA extracted from either of those sample types. The chain is encoded by TRBV18 joined to TRBJ1-4, and TRBD1 may be the D gene, going by 5 matching bases. The TCR was taken from a man aged 60 to 75 with acute or convalescent COVID-19. Sequenced input: peripheral blood. The CDR3 corresponds to CASSPLVWGEKLFF. The nucleotide sequence reads as follows: TGTGCCAGCTCACCACTGGTCTGGGGCGAAAAACTGTTTTTT.